What follows describes a single T cell receptor beta chain. What it binds is not known. Purities in excess of 95% were seen in all sorted populations. The data stem from a study of beta chain features in type 1 diabetes. Study summary: The study found patients and healthy donors alike in age, gender and cell yields.

Every isolated RNA sample was fully reverse transcribed, so sequencing captured expressed TCRB transcripts. Profiling relied on immunoSEQ multiplex PCR, and the TCRdb table lists in-frame clones only, not all of them. The sample lists 500,000 to 850,000 clones, around 15% seen once, with nearly 0.04% in the top ten. Study-level results: All four CD4+ subsets from Type 1 diabetes patients carried moderately but significantly shorter TCRB CDR3s. When cDNA is sequenced, cells with high TCR expression could be over-represented. Resolution of whether HLA type affects TCRB rearrangement was not achieved here.

CDR3 size: 12 residues. The V gene lost 2 bases and the J gene lost 7 bases, with 11 bases spanning the gap. Germline V gene lookup returns CDR1 GTSNPN and CDR2 SVGIG (reference sequence). Sequenced material: naive CD4+ T cells from blood. The receptor was derived from a man aged 18 to 30 with type 1 diabetes. The rearrangement joins TRBV30 to TRBJ1-2; D unclear. The CDR3 DNA sequence: TGTGCCTGGAGTTCCGCCCCGGGTGGCTACACCTTC. This codes for CAWSSAPGGYTF. Filled out from reference TRBV30 and TRBJ1-2, the complete variable domain reads SQTIHQWPATLVQPVGSPLSLECTVEGTSNPNLYWYRQAAGRGLQLLFYSVGIGQISSEVPQNLSASRPQDRQFILSSKKLLLSDSGFYLCAWSSAPGGYTFGSGTRLTVV.